The 3 T cell receptor beta chains below come from one sample, sequenced in a study of blood T cell repertoires in COVID-19. Here immunoSEQ multiplex PCR was the method, and the copy in TCRdb shows in-frame clones only, minus some. The sample shows roughly 320,000 clones, around nine tenths of them seen only once. The sequenced sample was PBMCs or T cells enriched from blood (not recorded which). The source is a woman aged 30 to 39 who had been exposed to COVID-19.

This chain joins TRBV27 and TRBJ1-4, with 8 positions matching TRBD1. J gave up 8 bases and V 4 bases, and 12 bases lay outside the gene matches. This CDR3 is built from 16 residues. CDR1 and CDR2 from the germline V gene are MNHEY and SMNVEV (reference sequence). CDR3 sequence: CASSSNFQGAGEKLFF. The CDR3 DNA is TGTGCCAGCAGTTCAAACTTCCAGGGGGCGGGGGAAAAACTGTTTTTT.

The rearrangement joins TRBV3-1 (or the pseudogene TRBV3-2) to TRBJ1-2, with 8 bases lining up with TRBD1. The CDR3 consists of 15 residues. Germline V gene lookup returns CDR1 LGHDT and CDR2 YNNKEL (reference sequence). V lost 5 bases and J lost 3; bases outside the gene matches: 8. The CDR3 spells CASSSPRQGYYGYTF. CDR3 nucleotides: TGTGCCAGCAGCTCGCCAAGACAGGGGTACTATGGCTACACCTTC.

In this sample, this clone turned up once. The chain couples TRBV9 to TRBJ2-2, with unresolved D. V was pared by 5 bases and J by 4 bases, with 3 bases between. The CDR3 totals 11 residues. The germline V gene encodes CDR1 SGDLS and CDR2 YYNGEE. The CDR3 coding sequence is TGTGCCAGCAGGAGCACCGGGGAGCTGTTTTTT. This translates into CASRSTGELFF.